This T cell receptor (beta chain) was identified during a study of human T cells and chemical hapten exposure. General study results and limits: High-frequency TCRs, those above 1 in 1000, stayed the same after DPC sensitization.

The template was total RNA from unfractionated whole blood. V lost 4 bases, J lost 16 bases, and 14 bases lay in between. The germline CDR1 and CDR2 sequences are MNHNY and SVGAGI (reference sequence). This CDR3 has 12 residues. Attachment of unique molecular identifiers to individual cDNA molecules was performed in the library. Original handling: Across samples, TCR counts had a median of roughly 96,000 and ranged from roughly 23,224 to 750,000. MiXCR, applied by TCRdb to the 5' RACE reads, yields one record per CDR3 protein. TCRdb's processing, not the study's, gives the V and J calls here. The sample records approximately 110,000 distinct CDR3 sequences, around 20% being singletons. About this clonotype: Its antigen is not known.

This receptor was obtained from a human donor in good health. The chain couples TRBV6-6 to TRBJ1-6; D is perhaps TRBD1 (6 bases). The CDR3 DNA sequence: TGTGCCAGCAGTTCCTTCCGGGACAATCTCCACTTT. Its protein product is CASSSFRDNLHF.